The 18 T cell receptor beta chains below all came from one sample that was sequenced in a study of CD8+ T cells in alopecia areata (dated by TCRdb to 2016 to 2019). Preparation of the library involved the immunoSEQ multiplex PCR assay. For TCR sequencing, RNA was extracted from every sample and reverse transcribed into cDNA to serve as template. This immuneACCESS table, as held by TCRdb, lists in-frame sequences with V and J called but not all clones. Of the missing ones, under half trace to an unresolved V gene in checked studies; the others have no known cause. Here the sample has some 240,000 clones; around three fifths occur a single time. The ten largest account for 0.4% to 0.55% of the sample. According to the study, the label for this sample's time point signals: baseline before oral tofacitinib. The input for sequencing was CD4+ T cells sorted from blood, taken at week 0. The source is a human donor with alopecia areata.

For the CDR3, the DNA is TGCAGCGTTGGATACAGCACCGGGGAGCTGTTTTTT. Residues: CSVGYSTGELFF. This chain joins TRBV29-1 and TRBJ2-2; unclear D gene. The length of the CDR3 is 12 residues. Deletions cut 4 bases from V and 4 bases from J, with 7 bases between. The V gene's germline CDR1 is SQVTM and CDR2 ANQGSEA.

This clone occurred a few times. This sequence joins TRBV29-1 and TRBJ2-5; D is undetermined. This CDR3 contains 13 residues. The germline V and J ends were trimmed by 4 bases and 2 bases, with 11 bases remaining between them. The V gene's germline CDR1 is SQVTM and CDR2 ANQGSEA. The CDR3 here is CSVVVRVQETQYF. CDR3 sequence (DNA): TGCAGCGTTGTAGTCCGGGTTCAAGAGACCCAGTACTTC.

This chain connects TRBV27 to TRBJ2-7; 7 bases are a match to TRBD1. Per germline, CDR1 MNHEY and CDR2 SMNVEV (reference sequence). This CDR3 has 13 amino acids. V dropped 6 bases and J dropped 6; count of bases not matched to a gene: 8. CDR3 in amino acids: CASSRQGRSEQYF. For the CDR3, the DNA is TGTGCCAGCAGCCGACAGGGTCGGAGCGAGCAGTACTTC.

This chain joins TRBV11-2 and TRBJ1-1; D not resolved. Germline V CDR1 and CDR2: SGHAT, FQNNGV. The CDR3 length is 13 residues. V lost 3 bases and J lost 2, with 7 bases in between. The CDR3 here is CASSFNSNTEAFF. As DNA, the CDR3 is TGTGCCAGCAGCTTTAATTCCAACACTGAAGCTTTCTTT.

In DNA form, the CDR3 reads TGTGCCAGCAGCCCACTTTCAGGGGGTGGCTACGAGCAGTACTTC. Encoded protein: CASSPLSGGGYEQYF. The rearrangement uses TRBV5-6 and TRBJ2-5, with 7 bases identical to TRBD1. The better agreement between TRBJ2-7 and the DNA end casts doubt on the J call. The CDR3 contains 15 residues. Germline CDR1 reads SGHDT; CDR2 reads YYEEEE.

This clone appeared once. The chain links TRBV6-5 to TRBJ2-1; D might be TRBD2 (7 bases). Germline assignment: CDR1 MNHEY and CDR2 SVGAGI. The CDR3 loop spans 16 amino acids. Trimming stripped 2 bases from V and 6 bases from J, with 17 bases between. CDR3 nucleotide sequence: TGTGCCAGCAGTTACGCCCGGGGGGCCGGTCGCAATGAGCAGTTCTTC. It encodes CASSYARGAGRNEQFF.

This clone was seen only once. The rearrangement joins TRBV18 to TRBJ1-2; D not certain. Germline loops: CDR1 KGHSH, CDR2 LQKENI. V lost 3 bases and J lost 8, with 16 bases in between. The CDR3 is 14 residues long. In DNA, the CDR3 is TGTGCCAGCTCACCGGACGCAATTCGGAGCGGCTACACCTTC. Protein: CASSPDAIRSGYTF.

The rearrangement joins TRBV18 to TRBJ2-1; unclear D gene. V lost 3 bases to trimming and J lost 11 bases, with 14 bases between them. Germline V gene lookup returns CDR1 KGHSH and CDR2 LQKENI. CDR3 length equals 13 residues. This CDR3 is CASSPSEEVKQFF. In nucleotides, the CDR3 is TGTGCCAGCTCACCCTCTGAGGAAGTAAAGCAGTTCTTC.

The chain links TRBV7-9 to TRBJ1-1; D might be TRBD1 (6 bases). CDR1 is SEHNR, CDR2 FQNEAQ, per germline (reference sequence). The CDR3 consists of 16 residues. The V gene lost 4 bases and the J gene lost 1 base, with 16 bases spanning the gap. The CDR3 reads CASSWSGARGNTEAFF. CDR3 DNA sequence: TGTGCCAGCAGCTGGTCGGGGGCGCGGGGGAACACTGAAGCTTTCTTT.

The sample holds a few counts of this clone. V gene TRBV5-1 combines with J gene TRBJ1-4; 9 bases line up with TRBD1. CDR3 size: 15 residues. V was pared by 4 bases and J by 7 bases, with 8 bases of the junction left unmatched. CDR1 and CDR2 from the germline V gene are SGHRS and YFSETQ. The CDR3 loop is CASSGPTGGSEKLFF. The CDR3 DNA follows: TGCGCCAGCAGCGGACCGACAGGGGGTTCTGAAAAACTGTTTTTT.

The V gene is TRBV29-1, the J gene TRBJ2-1, with 7 bases identical to TRBD2. The CDR3 covers 16 residues. V shed 4 bases and J 1 base; nucleotides not matched to a gene: 10. Germline loops: CDR1 SQVTM, CDR2 ANQGSEA. The CDR3 DNA reads as TGCAGCGTTGGCCCTAGGAGCGGGACGTCCTACAATGAGCAGTTCTTC. Protein: CSVGPRSGTSYNEQFF.

This clone was counted between two and nine times. The chain is built from TRBV30 and TRBJ1-1; 8 bases align to TRBD1. The CDR3 totals 13 residues. V shed 4 bases and J 1 base; nucleotides not matched to a gene: 2. The V gene's germline CDR1 is GTSNPN and CDR2 SVGIG (reference sequence). As DNA, the CDR3 is TGTGCCTGGACCAGGGGGCCGAACACTGAAGCTTTCTTT. Translating it yields CAWTRGPNTEAFF.

V gene TRBV2 combines with J gene TRBJ2-7, with TRBD2 matching 12 bases. Germline V gene lookup returns CDR1 SNHLY and CDR2 FYNNEI. V shed 5 bases, J shed 4 bases, and the junction held 9 bases outside the gene matches. CDR3 size: 16 residues. The CDR3, as DNA: TGTGCCAGCAGTACCCCTAGCGGGGGGGCCATTTACGAGCAGTACTTC. Amino acid sequence: CASSTPSGGAIYEQYF.

This clone was seen more than once but under ten times. The sample carries other DNA sequences with the same CDR3. V and J are TRBV30 and TRBJ1-2, with D unclear. The germline V gene has CDR1 GTSNPN and CDR2 SVGIG (reference sequence). The CDR3 consists of 11 residues. V dropped 0 bases and J dropped 5 bases, with 4 bases sitting between them. DNA for the CDR3: TGTGCCTGGAGTGTAGTATATGGCTACACCTTC. It codes for CAWSVVYGYTF.

Of note for this clone: At one boundary the junction diverges from the germline segment, which might be a read error. This chain uses TRBV11-1 with TRBJ2-7, with TRBD1 matching 8 bases. In germline, CDR1 is SGHAT, CDR2 FQDESV (reference sequence). The CDR3 has 12 residues. The CDR3 is CASSKDREVQDF. The CDR3 DNA reads as TGTGCCAGCAGCAAGGACAGGGAGGTTCAGGACTTC. Complete variable domain (other parts from reference TRBV11-1 and TRBJ2-7): EAEVAQSPRYKITEKSQAVAFWCDPISGHATLYWYRQILGQGPELLVQFQDESVVDDSQLPKDRFSAERLKGVDSTLKIQPAELGDSAMYLCASSKDREVQDFGPGTRLTVT.

The gene calls are TRBV29-1 and TRBJ1-5; 9 positions match TRBD1. This CDR3 contains 12 residues. The V and J ends lost 7 bases and 4 bases, in that order; junction bases with no gene match: 2. Germline values: CDR1 SQVTM, CDR2 ANQGSEA. The CDR3 loop is CSAGQGNQPQHF. The CDR3 region has the DNA TGCAGCGCAGGACAGGGGAATCAGCCCCAGCATTTT.

The rearrangement links TRBV6-5 to TRBJ1-6, with D possibly matching TRBD1 (5 bases). Germline lookup yields CDR1 MNHEY and CDR2 SVGAGI. Trimming took off 6 bases at V and 6 bases at J, with 12 bases between the two ends. This CDR3 region has 14 residues. The CDR3 region is CASRRAGPNSPLHF. In DNA, the CDR3 is TGTGCCAGCAGGCGCGCAGGGCCTAATTCACCCCTCCACTTT.

The V gene is TRBV6-5, the J gene TRBJ1-2; D unclear. Germline CDR1 and CDR2: MNHEY and SVGAGI. The CDR3 totals 13 residues. V lost 4 bases and J lost 3, with 9 bases in between. DNA for the CDR3: TGTGCCAGCAGTTTCATCATGGACTATGGCTACACCTTC. Translated: CASSFIMDYGYTF.